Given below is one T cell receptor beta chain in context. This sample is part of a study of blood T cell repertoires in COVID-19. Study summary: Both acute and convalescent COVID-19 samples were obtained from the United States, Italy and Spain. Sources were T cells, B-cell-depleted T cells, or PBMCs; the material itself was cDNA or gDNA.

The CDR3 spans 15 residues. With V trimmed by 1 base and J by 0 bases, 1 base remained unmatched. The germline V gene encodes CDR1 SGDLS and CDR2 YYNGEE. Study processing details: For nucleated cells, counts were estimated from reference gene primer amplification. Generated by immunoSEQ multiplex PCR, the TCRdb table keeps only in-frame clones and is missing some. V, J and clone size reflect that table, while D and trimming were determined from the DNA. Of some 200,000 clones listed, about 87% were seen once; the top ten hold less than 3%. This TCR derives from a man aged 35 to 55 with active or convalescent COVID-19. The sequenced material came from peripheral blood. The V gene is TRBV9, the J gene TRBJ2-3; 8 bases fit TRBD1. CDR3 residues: CASSVQGASTDTQYF. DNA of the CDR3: TGTGCCAGCAGCGTACAGGGGGCTAGCACAGATACGCAGTATTTT.